The clone carrying this T cell receptor beta chain has just one count. The data belong to a study of blood T cell repertoires in COVID-19. Study context: Material from acute and convalescent COVID-19 was sourced from the United States, Italy and Spain.

The V gene's germline CDR1 is SGHDT and CDR2 YYEEEE. The CDR3 loop spans 17 amino acids. V gave up 0 bases and J gave up 2 bases, with 12 bases separating them. As processed by the authors: Amplifying reference gene primers gave estimates of nucleated cell counts. Produced via immunoSEQ multiplex PCR; TCRdb's table is partial and in-frame only. V and J calls and clone size follow that table, whereas D and trimming were derived from the DNA. The sample carries roughly 160,000 clones, roughly 86% recorded once. The sequence came from a man between 18 and 35 years old with acute or convalescent COVID-19. Sequenced input: peripheral blood. This sequence joins TRBV5-6 and TRBJ2-6; tentatively, D is TRBD1 (6 bases). The CDR3 DNA is TGTGCCAGCAGCTTGGATCCCAGACAGGCTGGGGCCAACGTCCTGACTTTC. Translating it yields CASSLDPRQAGANVLTF.